The rows below give T cell receptor beta chains drawn from one sample of a study of T-cell reconstitution after alpha-beta-depleted transplantation in children. TCRdb called the PCR reads again in MiXCR, with one record for every CDR3 protein. Among hundreds of thousands of distinct CDR3 sequences, roughly a tenth were seen once, and the ten largest hold around 2%. Specimen: PBMCs, collected before TCRalphabeta/CD19-depleted stem cell transplant. The source of these receptors is a child aged 2 to 15 with inherited bone marrow failure, due to receive a stem cell transplant. Each CDR3 is given with its conserved first and last residue. D genes are given only for firm matches. For some rows the clone size is stated as once, few or many, or as a class when expanded; others skip it.

CDR3nt: TGTGCCAGCAGCTTGTTGGAAGGAAACACAGATACGCAGTATTTT
CDR3aa: CASSLLEGNTDTQYF
abundance: -
j_gene: TRBJ2-3
d_gene: -
v_gene: TRBV5-6

CDR3nt: TGCAGTGCTATACTAGCGTCCCAAGAGACCCAGTACTTC
CDR3aa: CSAILASQETQYF
abundance: many
j_gene: TRBJ2-5
d_gene: TRBD2
v_gene: TRBV20-1

CDR3nt: TGTGCCAGCAGCCAAGCGACTGGCTACGAGCAGTACTTC
CDR3aa: CASSQATGYEQYF
abundance: many
j_gene: TRBJ2-7
d_gene: -
v_gene: TRBV3-1

CDR3nt: TGCAGCGTTGCCAGGGACGGCTACGAGCAGTACTTC
CDR3aa: CSVARDGYEQYF
abundance: many
j_gene: TRBJ2-7
d_gene: -
v_gene: TRBV29-1

CDR3nt: TGTGCCAGTAGAAACCCCCAGGGAAACCAAGAGACCCAGTACTTC
CDR3aa: CASRNPQGNQETQYF
abundance: -
j_gene: TRBJ2-5
d_gene: -
v_gene: TRBV19

CDR3nt: TGTGCCAGCAGCCCGGACAGGGACCCCTCTGAAGCTTTCTTT
CDR3aa: CASSPDRDPSEAFF
abundance: many
j_gene: TRBJ1-1
d_gene: TRBD1
v_gene: TRBV5-6

CDR3nt: TGTGCCATCAGTGAGATTGCCCCAGGGGCGGGGGAGCAGTACTTC
CDR3aa: CAISEIAPGAGEQYF
abundance: many
j_gene: TRBJ2-7
d_gene: -
v_gene: TRBV10-3

CDR3nt: TGTGCCAGCAGTGAACCACCCAGGGCCCAAGAGACCCAGTACTTC
CDR3aa: CASSEPPRAQETQYF
abundance: many
j_gene: TRBJ2-5
d_gene: -
v_gene: TRBV6-1

CDR3nt: TGTGCCAGTGGGCCAGATAACTATGGCTACACCTTC
CDR3aa: CASGPDNYGYTF
abundance: few
j_gene: TRBJ1-2
d_gene: -
v_gene: TRBV12-3/TRBV12-4

CDR3nt: TGTGCCAGCAGCTTGGAGGACCTCTACGAGCAGTACTTC
CDR3aa: CASSLEDLYEQYF
abundance: -
j_gene: TRBJ2-7
d_gene: -
v_gene: TRBV7-9

CDR3nt: TGTGCCAGCAGTTTAACAGGGGAGGTGCAGTTCTTC
CDR3aa: CASSLTGEVQFF
abundance: many
j_gene: TRBJ2-1
d_gene: -
v_gene: TRBV12-3/TRBV12-4

CDR3nt: TGTGCCAGCAGCTTAGGCGCCCCAGGGTCCCATGAGCAGTTCTTC
CDR3aa: CASSLGAPGSHEQFF
abundance: -
j_gene: TRBJ2-1
d_gene: -
v_gene: TRBV11-2

CDR3nt: TGTGCCTGGAGCCCACGGTGGGAGACCCAGTACTTC
CDR3aa: CAWSPRWETQYF
abundance: few
j_gene: TRBJ2-5
d_gene: -
v_gene: TRBV30

CDR3nt: TGTGCCAGCAGTTTAGTCCTAGCGATCCATGAGCAGTTCTTC
CDR3aa: CASSLVLAIHEQFF
abundance: many
j_gene: TRBJ2-1
d_gene: -
v_gene: TRBV12-3/TRBV12-4

CDR3nt: TGTGCCAGCAGCCCACAACCGAGGACAGGGGAAGTGGATTCACCCCTCCACTTT
CDR3aa: CASSPQPRTGEVDSPLHF
abundance: many
j_gene: TRBJ1-6
d_gene: TRBD1
v_gene: TRBV4-2

CDR3nt: TGTGCCAGCAGCCCTACGGTCGGGGCCGTGGAAAAACTGTTTTTT
CDR3aa: CASSPTVGAVEKLFF
abundance: few
j_gene: TRBJ1-4
d_gene: -
v_gene: TRBV7-9

CDR3nt: TGTGCCAGCACATCTCCGGGACTAGGAGCGTACGAGCAGTACTTC
CDR3aa: CASTSPGLGAYEQYF
abundance: many
j_gene: TRBJ2-7
d_gene: TRBD2
v_gene: TRBV27

CDR3nt: TGCAGTGCTAGAGATCTTAGCCTCTCCTACAATGAGCAGTTCTTC
CDR3aa: CSARDLSLSYNEQFF
abundance: few
j_gene: TRBJ2-1
d_gene: -
v_gene: TRBV20-1

CDR3nt: TGCGCCAGCAGCCCTAGCGGCAGGGGCCACAATGAGCAGTTCTTC
CDR3aa: CASSPSGRGHNEQFF
abundance: many
j_gene: TRBJ2-1
d_gene: -
v_gene: TRBV5-1

CDR3nt: TGCGCCAGCAGCCAAGATCACAGGGTTAGAGAGGGGGAGACCCAGTACTTC
CDR3aa: CASSQDHRVREGETQYF
abundance: few
j_gene: TRBJ2-5
d_gene: -
v_gene: TRBV4-3

CDR3nt: TGTGCCAGCAGCTTCAGCCGTGCTGCTACGCAGTATTTT
CDR3aa: CASSFSRAATQYF
abundance: many
j_gene: TRBJ2-3
d_gene: -
v_gene: TRBV7-8

CDR3nt: TGTGCCATCAGCCCCGCTACCGGGGAGCTGTTTTTT
CDR3aa: CAISPATGELFF
abundance: many
j_gene: TRBJ2-2
d_gene: -
v_gene: TRBV10-3

CDR3nt: TGTGCCAGCAGCCTCGCGGGGGTCGGGAACTATGGCTACACCTTC
CDR3aa: CASSLAGVGNYGYTF
abundance: many
j_gene: TRBJ1-2
d_gene: -
v_gene: TRBV5-5

CDR3nt: TGCAGCCAGGGGGACGATCAAGAGACCCAGTACTTC
CDR3aa: CSQGDDQETQYF
abundance: many
j_gene: TRBJ2-5
d_gene: TRBD1
v_gene: TRBV29-1

CDR3nt: TGCGCCAGCAGCCAAGATGGCGCGGTCCAGTTCTTC
CDR3aa: CASSQDGAVQFF
abundance: many
j_gene: TRBJ2-1
d_gene: -
v_gene: TRBV4-3

CDR3nt: TGCGCCAGCAGCGCACCCCTAGCGGGAGTGGCAGATACGCAGTATTTT
CDR3aa: CASSAPLAGVADTQYF
abundance: many
j_gene: TRBJ2-3
d_gene: TRBD2
v_gene: TRBV5-1

CDR3nt: TGCGCCAGCAGCTTGGCGGCCACACTTTTGGGGAACACCGGGGAGCTGTTTTTT
CDR3aa: CASSLAATLLGNTGELFF
abundance: many
j_gene: TRBJ2-2
d_gene: -
v_gene: TRBV5-1

CDR3nt: TGTGCCAGCAGTGAATACTTAGCCCCAACAGATACGCAGTATTTT
CDR3aa: CASSEYLAPTDTQYF
abundance: many
j_gene: TRBJ2-3
d_gene: -
v_gene: TRBV25-1

CDR3nt: TGTGCCAGCGGGCCCACCCGCGAGACCCAGTACTTC
CDR3aa: CASGPTRETQYF
abundance: many
j_gene: TRBJ2-5
d_gene: -
v_gene: TRBV12-3/TRBV12-4

CDR3nt: TGCAGTGCTAGAGAAGGGGGGCGGGGGGGCACAGATACGCAGTATTTT
CDR3aa: CSAREGGRGGTDTQYF
abundance: many
j_gene: TRBJ2-3
d_gene: TRBD2
v_gene: TRBV20-1

CDR3nt: TGTGCCAGCAGCTTAGTAGGTGGGCCGGGCGAGCAGTACTTC
CDR3aa: CASSLVGGPGEQYF
abundance: many
j_gene: TRBJ2-7
d_gene: -
v_gene: TRBV7-6

CDR3nt: TGTGCCAGCACTCTCGGACAGGGATGGCCCGAGCAGTACTTC
CDR3aa: CASTLGQGWPEQYF
abundance: few
j_gene: TRBJ2-7
d_gene: TRBD1
v_gene: TRBV28

CDR3nt: TGTGCCAGCTCACCACCTCCGGTGAACACTGAAGCTTTCTTT
CDR3aa: CASSPPPVNTEAFF
abundance: few
j_gene: TRBJ1-1
d_gene: -
v_gene: TRBV18

CDR3nt: TGTGCCAGCCGCCCGGGACAGGGGGCAGGCGAGCAGTACTTC
CDR3aa: CASRPGQGAGEQYF
abundance: many
j_gene: TRBJ2-7
d_gene: TRBD1
v_gene: TRBV7-7

CDR3nt: TGTGCCAGCAGCTTGAAAGGGGGCGGCGAAAAACTGTTTTTT
CDR3aa: CASSLKGGGEKLFF
abundance: few
j_gene: TRBJ1-4
d_gene: TRBD1
v_gene: TRBV5-4

CDR3nt: TGTGCCAGCAGCTTAGGTCGGTTCAGGACTAGCGCCTACAATGAGCAGTTCTTC
CDR3aa: CASSLGRFRTSAYNEQFF
abundance: many
j_gene: TRBJ2-1
d_gene: TRBD2
v_gene: TRBV7-8

CDR3nt: TGTGCCAGCAGCCCGGGGCTGGGGGGGCATGAGCAGTTCTTC
CDR3aa: CASSPGLGGHEQFF
abundance: -
j_gene: TRBJ2-1
d_gene: -
v_gene: TRBV7-9

CDR3nt: TGTGCCAGCAGCTTAGCAGGGTGGAAGGGGGCCTCAGATACGCAGTATTTT
CDR3aa: CASSLAGWKGASDTQYF
abundance: few
j_gene: TRBJ2-3
d_gene: TRBD1
v_gene: TRBV11-2

CDR3nt: TGCGCCAGCAGCCAAGACTGGCGGCAGGGTTCAGGAGAGCAGTACTTC
CDR3aa: CASSQDWRQGSGEQYF
abundance: many
j_gene: TRBJ2-7
d_gene: -
v_gene: TRBV4-3

CDR3nt: TGTGCCAGCAGTGGACAGGGGACCTACGAGCAGTACTTC
CDR3aa: CASSGQGTYEQYF
abundance: many
j_gene: TRBJ2-7
d_gene: TRBD1
v_gene: TRBV3-1

CDR3nt: TGTGCCAGCAGCCCGGGAGTGGGGCCCCAGCATTTT
CDR3aa: CASSPGVGPQHF
abundance: -
j_gene: TRBJ1-5
d_gene: -
v_gene: TRBV5-5

CDR3nt: TGCAGCGTTGCGGGACAGGGGTTGAAGGTCTATGGCTACACCTTC
CDR3aa: CSVAGQGLKVYGYTF
abundance: many
j_gene: TRBJ1-2
d_gene: TRBD1
v_gene: TRBV29-1

CDR3nt: TGTGCCAGCAGGGACTCCCAAGAGACCCAGTACTTC
CDR3aa: CASRDSQETQYF
abundance: many
j_gene: TRBJ2-5
d_gene: -
v_gene: TRBV6-5

CDR3nt: TGCAGTGCTAGAGATGCCAGGGCGGGCACTGAAGCTTTCTTT
CDR3aa: CSARDARAGTEAFF
abundance: many
j_gene: TRBJ1-1
d_gene: -
v_gene: TRBV20-1

CDR3nt: TGCAGTGCCCCCGGTCCCATTCGACAGGGGGCTTACGAGCAGTACTTC
CDR3aa: CSAPGPIRQGAYEQYF
abundance: many
j_gene: TRBJ2-7
d_gene: TRBD1
v_gene: TRBV20-1

CDR3nt: TGTGCCAGCAGTCCCCTGACAGGGGGTTTTGGCTATGGCTACACCTTC
CDR3aa: CASSPLTGGFGYGYTF
abundance: many
j_gene: TRBJ1-2
d_gene: TRBD1
v_gene: TRBV12-3/TRBV12-4

CDR3nt: TGCAGTGCTAGTCCGAGCGGGAGGGCCACAGATACGCAGTATTTT
CDR3aa: CSASPSGRATDTQYF
abundance: many
j_gene: TRBJ2-3
d_gene: TRBD2
v_gene: TRBV20-1

CDR3nt: TGTGCCAGTAGTATCGGGACTCGCAGTAGGGCCGGGGAGCTGTTTTTT
CDR3aa: CASSIGTRSRAGELFF
abundance: many
j_gene: TRBJ2-2
d_gene: -
v_gene: TRBV19

CDR3nt: TGTGCCACCAGCAGAGGAGTGGGGGCCTACGAGCAGTACTTC
CDR3aa: CATSRGVGAYEQYF
abundance: many
j_gene: TRBJ2-7
d_gene: -
v_gene: TRBV15

CDR3nt: TGCACAGGAGTAGCGGCAGGAGGTAGAGAGCAGTACTTC
CDR3aa: CTGVAAGGREQYF
abundance: many
j_gene: TRBJ2-7
d_gene: -
v_gene: TRBV20-1

CDR3nt: TGTGCCAGCAGTTTATGGACTAGCGGGCTATACACAGATACGCAGTATTTT
CDR3aa: CASSLWTSGLYTDTQYF
abundance: few
j_gene: TRBJ2-3
d_gene: TRBD2
v_gene: TRBV27

CDR3nt: TGTGCCAGCAGGCGCATCGTGGACAACTACAATGAGCAGTTCTTC
CDR3aa: CASRRIVDNYNEQFF
abundance: many
j_gene: TRBJ2-1
d_gene: -
v_gene: TRBV7-2

CDR3nt: TGCGCCAGCAGCTTGGACGTAGGGCGCAACACCGGGGAGCTGTTTTTT
CDR3aa: CASSLDVGRNTGELFF
abundance: -
j_gene: TRBJ2-2
d_gene: -
v_gene: TRBV5-1

CDR3nt: TGTGCCAGCAGCGGAATGGGACTAGCGAGGGATGAGCAGTTCTTC
CDR3aa: CASSGMGLARDEQFF
abundance: many
j_gene: TRBJ2-1
d_gene: TRBD2
v_gene: TRBV9

CDR3nt: TGTGCCATAGCAGATAGCGGGAGCACAGATACGCAGTATTTT
CDR3aa: CAIADSGSTDTQYF
abundance: many
j_gene: TRBJ2-3
d_gene: TRBD2
v_gene: TRBV10-3